This paragraph reports one T cell receptor (beta chain). This sample is part of a study of control samples from healthy donors and cancer patients. The assay was immunoSEQ multiplex PCR, and TCRdb's table has in-frame clones only and misses some. Of about 160,000 clones in the sample, around 90% were seen once. This CDR3 is 15 amino acids long. The germline V gene has CDR1 MGHRA and CDR2 YSYEKL. With 1 base removed from V and 3 bases from J, the gap between germline ends came to 11 bases. J is TRBJ2-3 and V is TRBV4-1; D call uncertain. This TCR came from a man younger than 40 in good health. The sequenced sample consisted of blood. The CDR3 sequence is CASSQVVTPTDTQYF. CDR3 nucleotides: TGCGCCAGCAGCCAAGTTGTGACACCTACAGATACGCAGTATTTT.